Each of the 25 T cell receptor beta chains below was sequenced from the same sample in a study of cytotoxic CD8 clonotypes in ibrutinib-treated CLL. TCRdb keeps only in-frame clones here, not all; method: immunoSEQ multiplex PCR. The table includes roughly 250,000 clones, roughly 70% detected once. Sequenced material: PBMCs, taken after 24 months of ibrutinib treatment. The receptors come from a human donor with chronic lymphocytic leukemia.

The CDR3 is CSVSGRGLETDTQYF. The CDR3 nucleotides are TGCAGCGTTAGCGGGAGAGGGTTAGAAACAGATACGCAGTATTTT. The chain carries TRBV29-1 and TRBJ2-3; TRBD2 matches at 8 bases. Germline V lookup: CDR1 SQVTM, CDR2 ANQGSEA. J gave up 3 bases and V 5 bases, and 10 bases lay outside the gene matches. This CDR3 contains 15 residues.

This chain uses TRBV9 with TRBJ2-3; D not certain. The CDR3 runs 14 residues. Germline assignment: CDR1 SGDLS and CDR2 YYNGEE. With 2 bases removed from V and 0 bases from J, the gap between germline ends came to 7 bases. CDR3 residues: CASSVGSSTDTQYF. Here the CDR3 DNA reads TGTGCCAGCAGCGTCGGCAGTAGCACAGATACGCAGTATTTT.

The chain links TRBV30 to TRBJ1-2; perhaps TRBD1 as D (6 bases). The CDR3 is 14 amino acids. CDR1 GTSNPN and CDR2 SVGIG come from the germline V gene (reference sequence). V was clipped by 3 bases and J by 2 bases, with 13 bases between them. The CDR3 loop is CAWRATGLNYGYTF. The CDR3 nucleotides are TGTGCCTGGAGAGCTACAGGGTTGAACTATGGCTACACCTTC.

The gene calls are TRBV13 and TRBJ2-4, with D perhaps being TRBD1 or TRBD2 (5 bases each). The CDR3 covers 19 residues. Germline CDR1 reads PRHDT; CDR2 reads FYEKMQ (reference sequence). Trimming took 2 bases from V and 1 from J, leaving 21 bases between them. The CDR3 loop reads CASSLSGTALIPAKNIQYF. The CDR3 coding sequence is TGTGCCAGCAGCTTAAGTGGGACCGCTCTTATCCCCGCCAAAAACATTCAGTACTTC.

This chain joins TRBV29-1 and TRBJ2-7; D is possibly TRBD2 (6 bases). The germline CDR1 and CDR2 sequences are SQVTM and ANQGSEA. The CDR3 extends over 14 amino acids. V was cut by 6 bases and J by 2 bases, with 17 bases left in between. This CDR3 reads CSVSKLAETYEQYF. Written as DNA, the CDR3 is TGCAGCGTGAGTAAACTAGCTGAAACCTACGAGCAGTACTTC.

This clone was seen only a few times. The chain has TRBV7-9 and TRBJ2-5; D remains unclear. Trimming removed 4 bases from V and 1 base from J, with 4 bases in between. This CDR3 contains 12 residues. The germline CDR1 and CDR2 sequences are SEHNR and FQNEAQ (reference sequence). CDR3 sequence: CASSSVQETQYF. The CDR3 DNA reads as TGTGCCAGCAGCTCGGTCCAAGAGACCCAGTACTTC. The full variable domain, completed using reference TRBV7-9 and TRBJ2-5, is DTGVSQNPRHKITKRGQNVTFRCDPISEHNRLYWYRQTLGQGPEFLTYFQNEAQLEKSRLLSDRFSAERPKGSFSTLEIQRTEQGDSAMYLCASSSVQETQYFGPGTRLLVL.

This clone was seen a few times. This chain connects TRBV11-2 to TRBJ2-1; the D call may be TRBD1 or TRBD2 (5 bases each). V lost 8 bases, J lost 7 bases, and 9 bases lay in between. Germline V gene sequence: CDR1 SGHAT, CDR2 FQNNGV. This CDR3 comprises 11 residues. In nucleotides, the CDR3 is TGTGCCAGCGTCAGGGAGAATGAGCAGTTCTTC. Translating it yields CASVRENEQFF. The variable domain in full, with the rest retrieved from reference TRBV11-2 and TRBJ2-1, is EAGVAQSPRYKIIEKRQSVAFWCNPISGHATLYWYQQILGQGPKLLIQFQNNGVVDDSQLPKDRFSAERLKGVDSTLKIQPAKLEDSAVYLCASVRENEQFFGPGTRLTVL.

V is TRBV11-2 and J is TRBJ1-5; D is ambiguous. The germline V and J ends were trimmed by 5 bases and 6 bases, with 14 bases remaining between them. This CDR3 has 14 amino acids. Germline CDR1 reads SGHAT; CDR2 reads FQNNGV. In nucleotides, the CDR3 is TGTGCCAGCAGCCCGGACGCGGCCACTCAGCCCCAGCATTTT. Its translation: CASSPDAATQPQHF.

The chain combines TRBV2 with TRBJ1-2, with unresolved D. This CDR3 has 13 residues. The germline V and J ends were trimmed by 2 bases and 3 bases, with 7 bases remaining between them. Germline loops: CDR1 SNHLY, CDR2 FYNNEI. In DNA, the CDR3 is TGTGCCAGCAGTGAAATAGGGTACTATGGCTACACCTTC. Translated: CASSEIGYYGYTF.

As for this clone: Other DNA sequences in the same sample also yield this CDR3. The gene calls are TRBV27 and TRBJ2-5; D is unresolved. The CDR3 is 12 amino acids. The germline V gene encodes CDR1 MNHEY and CDR2 SMNVEV (reference sequence). The V gene lost 4 bases and the J gene lost 4 bases, with 7 bases spanning the gap. The CDR3 sequence: CASSSTRETQYF. CDR3 in DNA: TGTGCCAGCAGTTCGACCCGAGAGACCCAGTACTTC.

This clone was seen only once. The rearrangement uses TRBV28 and TRBJ2-2; D unclear. V was trimmed by 6 bases and J by 2 bases, leaving 13 bases between them. Germline assignment: CDR1 MDHEN and CDR2 SYDVKM. CDR3 length: 15 amino acids. The CDR3 DNA reads as TGTGCCAGCAGGGCATCGAGTCCTAACACCGGGGAGCTGTTTTTT. It codes for CASRASSPNTGELFF. Together with reference TRBV28 and TRBJ2-2, the CDR3 gives the full variable domain: DVKVTQSSRYLVKRTGEKVFLECVQDMDHENMFWYRQDPGLGLRLIYFSYDVKMKEKGDIPEGYSVSREKKERFSLILESASTNQTSMYLCASRASSPNTGELFFGEGSRLTVL.

The chain recombines TRBV29-1 with TRBJ1-2, with 9 nucleotides matching TRBD1. V lost 4 bases, J lost 3 bases, and 3 bases stayed unmatched. The CDR3 contains 13 residues. Germline CDR1 SQVTM, CDR2 ANQGSEA. CDR3 residues: CSVATGGDYGYTF. CDR3 nucleotides: TGCAGCGTTGCAACAGGGGGCGACTATGGCTACACCTTC.

This rearrangement joins TRBV29-1 to TRBJ2-5; 12 positions match TRBD1. The germline V gene encodes CDR1 SQVTM and CDR2 ANQGSEA. V lost 8 bases, J lost 5 bases, and 6 bases stayed unmatched. The CDR3 runs to 13 residues. CDR3 DNA: TGCAGCATCGGGACAGGGGGCCTGGAGACCCAGTACTTC. Translating gives CSIGTGGLETQYF.

The chain links TRBV19 to TRBJ2-1; D is perhaps TRBD1 or TRBD2 (5 bases each). Trimming removed 4 bases at V and 12 bases at J, with 10 bases between. Germline V gene lookup returns CDR1 LNHDA and CDR2 SQIVND (reference sequence). The CDR3 extends over 11 amino acids. In DNA form, the CDR3 reads TGTGCCAGTAGTACCGCAGGGACGCAGTTCTTC. Translation: CASSTAGTQFF.

The chain is built from TRBV14 and TRBJ1-6; D not certain. Germline values: CDR1 SGHDN, CDR2 FVKESK. Trimming pared 6 bases from V and 7 bases from J, leaving 16 bases between. The CDR3 runs to 15 residues. Written as DNA, the CDR3 is TGTGCCAGCAGAGAGATGGGGTGGTCAAATTCACCCCTCCACTTT. Encoded protein: CASREMGWSNSPLHF.

The V and J genes are TRBV10-1 and TRBJ2-7; D unresolved. V lost 9 bases and J lost 9, with 9 bases in between. Looked up from germline, CDR1 is WNHNN and CDR2 is SYGVQD (reference sequence). This CDR3 region has 9 residues. The CDR3 coding sequence is TGCGCCAGACCCCTCGGGCAGTACTTC. Amino acid sequence: CARPLGQYF.

This clone was counted between two and nine times. The chain is built from TRBV30 and TRBJ2-7, with TRBD2 matching 9 bases. V lost 8 bases, J lost 6 bases, and 14 bases stayed unmatched. CDR3 length: 14 amino acids. Germline V gene data show CDR1 as GTSNPN and CDR2 as SVGIG (reference sequence). The CDR3 DNA reads as TGTGCCGGGGCGGTAGCGGGAGCCGTCGGCGAGCAGTACTTC. Residues: CAGAVAGAVGEQYF.

The chain recombines TRBV5-6 with TRBJ2-3; TRBD2 agrees at 8 bases. The ends lost 3 bases at V and 6 bases at J; junction bases unmatched: 9. Germline CDR1 is SGHDT and CDR2 is YYEEEE. The CDR3 runs 15 residues. CDR3 DNA: TGTGCCAGCAGCTCAGAGCGGGAGCGATGGGATACGCAGTATTTT. Amino acid sequence: CASSSERERWDTQYF.

This clone has more than one count but fewer than ten. V and J are TRBV7-3 and TRBJ2-7; the D gene is possibly TRBD1 (5 bases). The CDR3 consists of 13 residues. Germline V gene data show CDR1 as SGHTA and CDR2 as FQGTGA. V dropped 5 bases and J dropped 9 bases, with 17 bases sitting between them. The CDR3 bases are TGTGCCAGCAGCCCCGGCCGACAGTCGGGGCAGTACTTC. Its protein product is CASSPGRQSGQYF.

The chain joins TRBV29-1 to TRBJ1-2; 11 positions agree with TRBD1. The CDR3 has 14 residues. V lost 6 bases to trimming and J lost 2 bases; unmatched junction nucleotides: 5. From germline, CDR1 is SQVTM and CDR2 ANQGSEA. In DNA, the CDR3 is TGCAGCGTGGACAGGGGGCAAAAGAACTATGGCTACACCTTC. Translated: CSVDRGQKNYGYTF.

This chain connects TRBV6-6 to TRBJ2-3; D unclear. The V end lost 6 bases, the J end lost 4 bases, and 8 bases lay between the germline ends. The CDR3 consists of 12 residues. Germline loops: CDR1 MNHNY, CDR2 SVGAGI (reference sequence). The CDR3 DNA reads as TGTGCCAGCAGCCCTCCCTCAGATACGCAGTATTTT. Protein sequence: CASSPPSDTQYF.

This rearrangement joins TRBV10-3 to TRBJ1-5; D is undetermined. Germline CDR1 reads ENHRY; CDR2 reads SYGVKD. Trimming left V 2 bases short and J 0 bases short, with 17 bases between. The CDR3 length is 18 residues. The CDR3 spells CAISEGQAFYFSNQPQHF. The CDR3, as DNA: TGTGCCATCAGTGAGGGGCAGGCTTTTTATTTTAGCAATCAGCCCCAGCATTTT.

The chain employs TRBV6-6 and TRBJ2-5; D not resolved. This CDR3 spans 11 amino acids. Trimming removed 6 bases from V and 3 bases from J, with 5 bases in between. CDR1 and CDR2 (germline): MNHNY, SVGAGI (reference sequence). CDR3 in DNA: TGTGCCAGCAGCCAGAAAGAGACCCAGTACTTC. It specifies CASSQKETQYF.

The chain is built from TRBV10-3 and TRBJ2-7; D possibly uses TRBD1 or TRBD2 (5 bases each). The CDR3 contains 14 residues. V was pared by 7 bases and J by 6 bases, with 19 bases between. Germline lookup yields CDR1 ENHRY and CDR2 SYGVKD. The CDR3 is CAINPGTSRGEQYF. The CDR3 nucleotides read TGTGCCATCAACCCCGGGACGTCACGGGGCGAGCAGTACTTC.

This clone has more than one count but fewer than ten. J is TRBJ2-7 and V is TRBV2, with 9 bases matching TRBD2. V lost 5 bases, J lost 3 bases, and 5 bases stayed unmatched. The CDR3 has 14 residues. CDR1 and CDR2 (germline): SNHLY, FYNNEI. CDR3 DNA sequence: TGTGCCAGCAGTTACGGGCGGGAGGGCTACGAGCAGTACTTC. Its translation is CASSYGREGYEQYF.